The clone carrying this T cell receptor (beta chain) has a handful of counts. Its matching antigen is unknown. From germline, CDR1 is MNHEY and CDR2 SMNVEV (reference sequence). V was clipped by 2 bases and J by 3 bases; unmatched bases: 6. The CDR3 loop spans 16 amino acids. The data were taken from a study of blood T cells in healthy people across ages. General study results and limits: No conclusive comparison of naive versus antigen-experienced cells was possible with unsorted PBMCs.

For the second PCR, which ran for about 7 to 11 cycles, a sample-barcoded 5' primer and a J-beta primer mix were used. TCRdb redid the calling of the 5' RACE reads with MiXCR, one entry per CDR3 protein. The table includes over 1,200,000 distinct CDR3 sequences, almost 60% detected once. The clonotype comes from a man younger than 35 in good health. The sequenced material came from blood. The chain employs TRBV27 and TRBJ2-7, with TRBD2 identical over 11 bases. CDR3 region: CASSLQTSGSHYEQYF. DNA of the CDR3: TGTGCCAGCAGTTTACAAACTAGCGGGAGCCACTACGAGCAGTACTTC.